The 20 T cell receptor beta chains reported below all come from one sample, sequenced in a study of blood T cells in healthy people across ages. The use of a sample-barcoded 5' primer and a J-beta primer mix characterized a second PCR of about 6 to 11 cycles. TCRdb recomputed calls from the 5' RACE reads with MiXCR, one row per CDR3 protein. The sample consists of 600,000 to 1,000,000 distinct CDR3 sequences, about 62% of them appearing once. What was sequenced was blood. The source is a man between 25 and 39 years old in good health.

The chain's CDR3 is CASSSGGRVAKNIQYF. The CDR3 DNA sequence: TGTGCCAGCAGTTCCGGGGGGCGGGTGGCCAAAAACATTCAGTACTTC. This sequence joins TRBV7-2 and TRBJ2-4; tentatively, D is TRBD2 (7 bases). The CDR3 runs 16 residues. Germline CDR1 is SGHTA and CDR2 is FQGNSA. Trimming stripped 6 bases from V and 1 base from J, with 16 bases between.

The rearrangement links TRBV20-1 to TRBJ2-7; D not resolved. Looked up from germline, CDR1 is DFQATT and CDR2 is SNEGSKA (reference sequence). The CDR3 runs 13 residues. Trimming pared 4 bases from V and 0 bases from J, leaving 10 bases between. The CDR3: CSATEATSYEQYF. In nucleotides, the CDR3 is TGCAGTGCTACAGAAGCGACCTCCTACGAGCAGTACTTC.

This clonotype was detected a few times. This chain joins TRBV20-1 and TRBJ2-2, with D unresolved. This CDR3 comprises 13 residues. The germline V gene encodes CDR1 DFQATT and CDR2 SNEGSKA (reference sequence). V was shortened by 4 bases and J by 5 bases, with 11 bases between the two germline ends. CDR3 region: CSAIKTQTGELFF. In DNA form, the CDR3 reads TGCAGTGCTATAAAGACCCAAACCGGGGAGCTGTTTTTT.

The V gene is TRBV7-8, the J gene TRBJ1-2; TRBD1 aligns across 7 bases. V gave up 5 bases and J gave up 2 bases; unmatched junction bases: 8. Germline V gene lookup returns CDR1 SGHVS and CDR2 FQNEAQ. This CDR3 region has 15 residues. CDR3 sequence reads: CASSHQTGQNYGYTF. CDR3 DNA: TGTGCCAGCAGCCATCAAACGGGACAGAACTATGGCTACACCTTC.

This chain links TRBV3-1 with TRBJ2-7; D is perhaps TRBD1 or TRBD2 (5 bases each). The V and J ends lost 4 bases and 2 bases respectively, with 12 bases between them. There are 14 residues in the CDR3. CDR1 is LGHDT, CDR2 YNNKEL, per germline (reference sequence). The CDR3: CASSRLPGPYEQYF. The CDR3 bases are TGTGCCAGCAGCCGCTTGCCGGGACCCTACGAGCAGTACTTC.

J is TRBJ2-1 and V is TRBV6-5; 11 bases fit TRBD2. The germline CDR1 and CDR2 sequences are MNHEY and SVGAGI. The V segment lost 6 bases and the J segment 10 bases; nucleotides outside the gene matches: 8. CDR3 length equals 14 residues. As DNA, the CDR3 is TGTGCCAGCAGACCCCGACTAGCGGGGTCCGAGCAGTTCTTC. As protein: CASRPRLAGSEQFF.

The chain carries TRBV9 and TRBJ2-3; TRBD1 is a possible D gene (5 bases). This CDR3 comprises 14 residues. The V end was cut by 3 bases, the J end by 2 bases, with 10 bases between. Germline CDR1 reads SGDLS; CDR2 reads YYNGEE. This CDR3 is CASSGGLPTDTQYF. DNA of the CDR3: TGTGCCAGCAGCGGGGGCCTCCCCACAGATACGCAGTATTTT. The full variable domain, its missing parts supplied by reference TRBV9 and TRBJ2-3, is DSGVTQTPKHLITATGQRVTLRCSPRSGDLSVYWYQQSLDQGLQFLIQYYNGEERAKGNILERFSAQQFPDLHSELNLSSLELGDSALYFCASSGGLPTDTQYFGPGTRLTVL.

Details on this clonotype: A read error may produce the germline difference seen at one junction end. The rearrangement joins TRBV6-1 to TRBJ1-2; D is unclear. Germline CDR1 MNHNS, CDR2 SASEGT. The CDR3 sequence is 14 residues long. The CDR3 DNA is TGCGCCTGCAGTGAATATAACATCGGCTATGGCTACACCTTC. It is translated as CACSEYNIGYGYTF.

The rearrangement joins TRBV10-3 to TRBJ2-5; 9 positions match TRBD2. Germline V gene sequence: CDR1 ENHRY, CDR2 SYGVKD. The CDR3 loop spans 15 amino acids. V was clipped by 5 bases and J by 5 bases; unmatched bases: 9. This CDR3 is CAISSSAGGSETQYF. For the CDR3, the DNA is TGTGCCATCAGTTCTTCAGCGGGGGGCTCTGAGACCCAGTACTTC.

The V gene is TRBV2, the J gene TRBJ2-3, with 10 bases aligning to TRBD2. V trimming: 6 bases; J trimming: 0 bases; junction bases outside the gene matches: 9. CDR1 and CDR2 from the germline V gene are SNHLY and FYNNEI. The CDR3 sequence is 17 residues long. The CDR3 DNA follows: TGTGCCAGCAGCCCTGAAGGGACTAGCGTCAGCACAGATACGCAGTATTTT. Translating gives CASSPEGTSVSTDTQYF.

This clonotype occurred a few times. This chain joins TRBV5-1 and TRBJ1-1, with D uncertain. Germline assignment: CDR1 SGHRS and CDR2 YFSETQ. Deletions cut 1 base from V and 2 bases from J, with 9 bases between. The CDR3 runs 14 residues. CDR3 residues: CASSLRGINTEAFF. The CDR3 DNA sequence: TGCGCCAGCAGCTTGAGAGGGATTAACACTGAAGCTTTCTTT.

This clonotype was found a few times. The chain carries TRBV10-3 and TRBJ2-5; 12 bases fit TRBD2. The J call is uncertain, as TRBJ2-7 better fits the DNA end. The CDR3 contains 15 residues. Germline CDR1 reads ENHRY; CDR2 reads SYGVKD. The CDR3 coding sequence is TGTGCCATCACCGTTCAAGGGACTAGCGGGTACGAGCAGTACTTC. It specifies CAITVQGTSGYEQYF.

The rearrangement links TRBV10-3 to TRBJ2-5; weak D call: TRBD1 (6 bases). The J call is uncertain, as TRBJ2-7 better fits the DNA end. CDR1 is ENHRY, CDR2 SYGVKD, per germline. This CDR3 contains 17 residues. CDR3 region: CAISESRNRELLHEQYF. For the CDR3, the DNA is TGTGCCATCAGTGAGTCGAGGAACAGGGAACTTCTCCACGAGCAGTACTTC.

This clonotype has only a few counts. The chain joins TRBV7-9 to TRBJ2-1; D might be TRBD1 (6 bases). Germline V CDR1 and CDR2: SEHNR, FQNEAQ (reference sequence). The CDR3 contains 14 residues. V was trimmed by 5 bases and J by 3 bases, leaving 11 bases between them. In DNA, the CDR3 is TGTGCCAGCAGCCTCGACAGGATCTACAATGAGCAGTTCTTC. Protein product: CASSLDRIYNEQFF.

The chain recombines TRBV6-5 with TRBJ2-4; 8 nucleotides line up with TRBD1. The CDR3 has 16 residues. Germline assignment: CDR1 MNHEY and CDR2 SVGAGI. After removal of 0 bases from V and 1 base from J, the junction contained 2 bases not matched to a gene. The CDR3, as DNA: TGTGCCAGCAGTTACTCCAGGGGGCATGCCAAAAACATTCAGTACTTC. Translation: CASSYSRGHAKNIQYF.

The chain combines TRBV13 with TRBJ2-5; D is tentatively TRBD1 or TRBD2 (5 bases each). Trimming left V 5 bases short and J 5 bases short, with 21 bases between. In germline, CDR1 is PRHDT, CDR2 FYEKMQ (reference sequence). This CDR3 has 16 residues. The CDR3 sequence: CASSGGLGSWGETQYF. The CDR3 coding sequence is TGTGCCAGCAGCGGTGGTTTGGGGTCCTGGGGGGAGACCCAGTACTTC.

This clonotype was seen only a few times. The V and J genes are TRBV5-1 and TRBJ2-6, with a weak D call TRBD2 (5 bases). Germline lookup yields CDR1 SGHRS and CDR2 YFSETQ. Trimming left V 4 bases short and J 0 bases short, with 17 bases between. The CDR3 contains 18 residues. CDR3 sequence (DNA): TGCGCCAGCAGCCTTTCCTTGCCCGACTACTCTGGGGCCAACGTCCTGACTTTC. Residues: CASSLSLPDYSGANVLTF.

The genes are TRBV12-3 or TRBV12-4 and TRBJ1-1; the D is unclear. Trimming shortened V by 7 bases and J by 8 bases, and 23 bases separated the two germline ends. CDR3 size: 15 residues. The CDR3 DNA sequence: TGTGCCAGCACCCTCTCGGGCGGAATCGTGGGGGAAGCTTTCTTT. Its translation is CASTLSGGIVGEAFF.

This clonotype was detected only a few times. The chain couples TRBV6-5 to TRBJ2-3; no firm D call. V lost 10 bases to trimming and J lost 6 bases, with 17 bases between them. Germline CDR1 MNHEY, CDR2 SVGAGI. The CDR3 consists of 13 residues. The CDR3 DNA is TGTGCCACCCGGGTCGCAGCATGGGATACGCAGTATTTT. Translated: CATRVAAWDTQYF.

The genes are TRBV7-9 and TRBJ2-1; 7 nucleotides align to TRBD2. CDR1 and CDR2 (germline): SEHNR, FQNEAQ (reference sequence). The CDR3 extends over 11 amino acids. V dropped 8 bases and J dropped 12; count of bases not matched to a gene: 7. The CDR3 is CASRLAEMQFF. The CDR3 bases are TGTGCCAGCCGACTAGCCGAGATGCAGTTCTTC.